The rows below give T cell receptor beta chains drawn from one sample of a study of T cell changes during pregnancy in multiple sclerosis. Clones were read by immunoSEQ multiplex PCR, and TCRdb kept only the in-frame ones, dropping some. The sample lists roughly 40,000 clones, about 90% occurring once. Sequencing was performed on CD4+ T cells from peripheral blood mononuclear cells, taken after pregnancy. The receptors shown here come from a female donor in good health, enrolled as a control in a pregnancy study. Both conserved end residues are part of each CDR3. D genes are given only for firm matches. Size values are once, few and many counts, or a class for expanded clones, and some rows have none.

D: -; J: TRBJ1-2; size: -; V: TRBV28; DNA: TGTGCCAGCAGCCCCCCCGTATATGGCTACACCTTC; CDR3: CASSPPVYGYTF
D: -; J: TRBJ1-5; size: -; V: TRBV2; DNA: TGTGCCAGCAGTGAGGGGGGGGTCGAGTCAAATCAGCCCCAGCATTTT; CDR3: CASSEGGVESNQPQHF
D: -; J: TRBJ2-7; size: -; V: TRBV6-1; DNA: TGTGCCAGCAGTGAATACTCCGAGCAGTACTTC; CDR3: CASSEYSEQYF
D: -; J: TRBJ1-6; size: -; V: TRBV5-1; DNA: TGCGCCAGCAGCTTGTCTCGGGGAGGTGTTGATTCACCCCTCCACTTT; CDR3: CASSLSRGGVDSPLHF
D: -; J: TRBJ2-1; size: once; V: TRBV7-9; DNA: TGTGCCAGCAGCTTATTGAGGGGGAATGAGCAGTTCTTC; CDR3: CASSLLRGNEQFF
D: -; J: TRBJ2-5; size: -; V: TRBV20-1; DNA: TGCAGTGGTAGCGACCAAGAGACCCAGTACTTC; CDR3: CSGSDQETQYF
D: TRBD2; J: TRBJ2-3; size: -; V: TRBV2; DNA: TGTGCCAGCGGGACTAGGAAAATCACAGATACGCAGTATTTT; CDR3: CASGTRKITDTQYF
D: TRBD2; J: TRBJ2-3; size: -; V: TRBV6-1; DNA: TGTGCCAGCAGTCAAACTAGCGGGGGGGTGAATACGCAGTATTTT; CDR3: CASSQTSGGVNTQYF
D: TRBD2; J: TRBJ2-3; size: once; V: TRBV19; DNA: TGTGCCAGTAGCCCCACTAGCGGGGGGGGGTATACGCAGTATTTT; CDR3: CASSPTSGGGYTQYF
D: -; J: TRBJ2-5; size: -; V: TRBV19; DNA: TGTGCCAGTAGTATACTAGGGGTCCAAGAGACCCAGTACTTC; CDR3: CASSILGVQETQYF
D: -; J: TRBJ2-7; size: -; V: TRBV18; DNA: TGTGCCAGCTCCGCGACAGAGTCCTACGAGCAGTACTTC; CDR3: CASSATESYEQYF
D: -; J: TRBJ1-4; size: -; V: TRBV27; DNA: TGTGCCAGTCGATATGGGGGGGCAACTAATGAAAAACTGTTTTTT; CDR3: CASRYGGATNEKLFF
D: -; J: TRBJ1-5; size: -; V: TRBV2; DNA: TGTGCCAGCACCAAAACGGGGGGTGCCGCCGTTGGGCAGCCCCAGCATTTT; CDR3: CASTKTGGAAVGQPQHF
D: -; J: TRBJ1-5; size: -; V: TRBV28; DNA: TGTGCCAGCAGTTTGCAGGGGTTGGGTAATCAGCCCCAGCATTTT; CDR3: CASSLQGLGNQPQHF
D: TRBD1; J: TRBJ1-4; size: -; V: TRBV28; DNA: TGTGCCAGCAGTCTCCGGACAGGGAGGAATGAAAAACTGTTTTTT; CDR3: CASSLRTGRNEKLFF
D: -; J: TRBJ2-3; size: -; V: TRBV7-8; DNA: TGTGCCAGCAGCTTAGCCCTAAGCACAGATACGCAGTATTTT; CDR3: CASSLALSTDTQYF
D: -; J: TRBJ1-2; size: -; V: TRBV6-6; DNA: TGTGCCAGCAGTTACGGAAGGGGGAATGGCTACACCTTC; CDR3: CASSYGRGNGYTF
D: -; J: TRBJ1-3; size: -; V: TRBV15; DNA: TGTGCCACCAGCAGAGCAAAGAGCTCTGGAAACACCATATATTTT; CDR3: CATSRAKSSGNTIYF
D: TRBD2; J: TRBJ2-3; size: -; V: TRBV7-2; DNA: TGTGCCAGCAGCTTTGGTCCAGCGGGGGGGGGAGATACGCAGTATTTT; CDR3: CASSFGPAGGGDTQYF
D: TRBD1; J: TRBJ1-4; size: -; V: TRBV30; DNA: TGTGCCTGGAGTGTAAAGGGGGCATTGTTTGAAAAACTGTTTTTT; CDR3: CAWSVKGALFEKLFF
D: TRBD1; J: TRBJ1-5; size: once; V: TRBV6-6; DNA: TGTGCCAGCAGTACAAGACAGGGGGCTAGGGATCAGCCCCAGCATTTT; CDR3: CASSTRQGARDQPQHF
D: TRBD1; J: TRBJ2-1; size: -; V: TRBV29-1; DNA: TGCAGCGTTAGATGGGACAGGGTAAATGAGCAGTTCTTC; CDR3: CSVRWDRVNEQFF
D: TRBD1; J: TRBJ1-3; size: -; V: TRBV5-4; DNA: TGTGCCAGCAGCACCACCCCCGGGACAGCCCTTTCTGGAAACACCATATATTTT; CDR3: CASSTTPGTALSGNTIYF
D: -; J: TRBJ1-1; size: -; V: TRBV7-6; DNA: TGTGCCAGCAGCTTAACCGGGATCCCTGAAGCTTTCTTT; CDR3: CASSLTGIPEAFF
D: -; J: TRBJ1-1; size: -; V: TRBV7-2; DNA: TGTGCCAGCAGCTTAGGTACAGGGAACACTGAAGCTTTCTTT; CDR3: CASSLGTGNTEAFF
D: -; J: TRBJ1-4; size: -; V: TRBV28; DNA: TGTGCCAGCAGGCGTAGGCGGTCGACTAATGAAAAACTGTTTTTT; CDR3: CASRRRRSTNEKLFF
D: -; J: TRBJ1-2; size: -; V: TRBV6-6; DNA: TGTGCCAGCAGTTACGGTCCAGGGCGAGACTATGGCTACACCTTC; CDR3: CASSYGPGRDYGYTF
D: TRBD2; J: TRBJ2-1; size: -; V: TRBV19; DNA: TGTGCCACGCGAGAGACTAGCGGGAGCTCCTACAATGAGCAGTTCTTC; CDR3: CATRETSGSSYNEQFF
D: -; J: TRBJ2-3; size: -; V: TRBV6-6; DNA: TGTGCCAGCACCTACCGAGGGATCAGCACAGATACGCAGTATTTT; CDR3: CASTYRGISTDTQYF
D: -; J: TRBJ1-2; size: once; V: TRBV19; DNA: TGTGCCAGTAGTATCCCCCGCGGGGAGGACTATGGCTACACCTTC; CDR3: CASSIPRGEDYGYTF
D: -; J: TRBJ2-1; size: -; V: TRBV2; DNA: TGTGCCAGCAGTCCTAGCGCCGACAATGAGCAGTTCTTC; CDR3: CASSPSADNEQFF
D: TRBD2; J: TRBJ2-1; size: -; V: TRBV7-9; DNA: TGTGCCAGCTCTGGCGGGAGATGGGATGAGCAGTTCTTC; CDR3: CASSGGRWDEQFF
D: -; J: TRBJ2-5; size: -; V: TRBV27; DNA: TGTGCCAGCAGTTTATCGGGTTGGTACAGGAGTCGGCAAGAGACCCAGTACTTC; CDR3: CASSLSGWYRSRQETQYF
D: -; J: TRBJ2-1; size: once; V: TRBV2; DNA: TGTGCCAGCAGTGAACGCGGATATGAGCAGTTCTTC; CDR3: CASSERGYEQFF
D: -; J: TRBJ2-2; size: -; V: TRBV28; DNA: TGTGCCAGCAGGGACGACAGTAACCCCACCGGGGAGCTGTTTTTT; CDR3: CASRDDSNPTGELFF
D: -; J: TRBJ2-2; size: -; V: TRBV7-2; DNA: TGTGCCAGCAGCTTAGCCCCAGGCATTAGTAACACCGGGGAGCTGTTTTTT; CDR3: CASSLAPGISNTGELFF
D: -; J: TRBJ1-5; size: -; V: TRBV2; DNA: TGTGCCAGCAGTGAAGCCGCAACAGGCCAAAGAGCCCAGCATTTT; CDR3: CASSEAATGQRAQHF
D: -; J: TRBJ1-6; size: once; V: TRBV18; DNA: TGTGCCAGCTCACCAGAGTTTGGGGCGCGAGGTTCACCCCTCCACTTT; CDR3: CASSPEFGARGSPLHF
D: -; J: TRBJ1-2; size: -; V: TRBV2; DNA: TGTGCCAGCAGTGATCCCCCCCGCAGGGTGGGAGGCTACACCTTC; CDR3: CASSDPPRRVGGYTF
D: -; J: TRBJ2-5; size: -; V: TRBV5-6; DNA: TGTGCCAGCAGCTTGTACCTTCGGGAGACCCAGTACTTC; CDR3: CASSLYLRETQYF
D: TRBD1; J: TRBJ1-3; size: -; V: TRBV6-5; DNA: TGTGCCAGCAGGCCGGGACAGTCCAGTCGAAACACCATATATTTT; CDR3: CASRPGQSSRNTIYF
D: TRBD2; J: TRBJ2-2; size: -; V: TRBV28; DNA: TGTGCCAGCAGTTTAGCGGGAGGTGCGAACACCGGGGAGCTGTTTTTT; CDR3: CASSLAGGANTGELFF
D: TRBD1; J: TRBJ1-1; size: once; V: TRBV7-9; DNA: TGTGCCAGCAGCTTCGGGCAGGGGGCAGAAGCTTTCTTT; CDR3: CASSFGQGAEAFF
D: -; J: TRBJ2-3; size: -; V: TRBV27; DNA: TGTGCCAGCAGATCAAGGGGGAGCACAGATACGCAGTATTTT; CDR3: CASRSRGSTDTQYF
D: -; J: TRBJ2-2; size: -; V: TRBV7-6; DNA: TGTGCCAGCAGCACCACCAGGGTTGGGGGGTCGAACACCGGGGAGCTGTTTTTT; CDR3: CASSTTRVGGSNTGELFF
D: -; J: TRBJ2-3; size: once; V: TRBV7-9; DNA: TGTGCCACCTCCGGAAGGGACTCCGACTTGTATGGGGATACGCAGTATTTT; CDR3: CATSGRDSDLYGDTQYF
D: -; J: TRBJ2-6; size: -; V: TRBV28; DNA: TGTGCCAGCAGTTTGGCCTCTGGGGCCAACGTCCTGACTTTC; CDR3: CASSLASGANVLTF
D: TRBD2; J: TRBJ2-2; size: -; V: TRBV7-3; DNA: TGTGCCAGCAGCTTAAAGGCGGGAGCCGGGGAGCTGTTTTTT; CDR3: CASSLKAGAGELFF
D: TRBD1; J: TRBJ1-6; size: -; V: TRBV7-8; DNA: TGTGCCAGCAGCTACCTGGGGACAGGGGGCTCCCCCCTAGGTTCACCCCTCCACTTT; CDR3: CASSYLGTGGSPLGSPLHF
D: -; J: TRBJ1-2; size: -; V: TRBV23-1; DNA: TGCGCCAGCAGGACAGGTTGGGACTATGGCTACACCTTC; CDR3: CASRTGWDYGYTF
D: TRBD2; J: TRBJ2-7; size: -; V: TRBV27; DNA: TGTGCCAGCAGTTTTGACGGCGGGAGTTACCCCTACGAGCAGTACTTC; CDR3: CASSFDGGSYPYEQYF
D: -; J: TRBJ2-1; size: -; V: TRBV5-1; DNA: TGCGCCAGCAGCGAGGACACCTCCTACAATGAGCAGTTCTTC; CDR3: CASSEDTSYNEQFF
D: TRBD1; J: TRBJ2-5; size: -; V: TRBV11-2; DNA: TGTGCCAGCAGCCTAGCGACAGGGGGTCTAGAGACCCAGTACTTC; CDR3: CASSLATGGLETQYF